Below, 32 T cell receptor beta chains from the same sample are listed, as sequenced in a study of T cells in localized non-small cell lung cancer. The method was immunoSEQ multiplex PCR; TCRdb's version includes in-frame clones alone and lacks a portion of them. The sample shows 1,900 or so clones, approximately 24% of them seen only once. The sequences come from normal lung tissue next to the tumor, collected before any cancer treatment. The receptor source for this set is a woman aged 40-75 years with stage I lung adenocarcinoma.

V gene TRBV28 combines with J gene TRBJ2-1, with 13 nucleotides matching TRBD2. CDR3 length equals 16 residues. V lost 5 bases and J lost 6; bases outside the gene matches: 7. The germline V gene encodes CDR1 MDHEN and CDR2 SYDVKM. CDR3 in DNA: TGTGCCAGCAGTCCAGCGACTAGCGGGAGGCTCAATGAGCAGTTCTTC. Its translation is CASSPATSGRLNEQFF.

Of note for this clone: At one end, the junction sequence differs from germline, possibly due to a read error. The rearrangement links TRBV6-8 to TRBJ2-1; the match to TRBD2 covers 8 bases. From germline, CDR1 is MNHGY and CDR2 SAAAGT. This CDR3 has 16 residues. CDR3 residues: CASSDSPTGGLIEQFF. As DNA, the CDR3 is TGTGCCAGCAGTGACTCTCCAACGGGGGGGCTAATTGAGCAGTTCTTC.

The chain combines TRBV6-8 with TRBJ1-1, with a possible D match to TRBD1 (6 bases). V lost 6 bases to trimming and J lost 2 bases, with 16 bases between them. The V gene's germline CDR1 is MNHGY and CDR2 SAAAGT. This CDR3 comprises 15 residues. The CDR3 here is CASRDPGQRNTEAFF. CDR3 DNA: TGTGCCAGCAGGGACCCGGGACAAAGAAACACTGAAGCTTTCTTT.

V is TRBV28 and J is TRBJ1-2; D remains unclear. This CDR3 has 13 amino acids. Germline values: CDR1 MDHEN, CDR2 SYDVKM. The V gene lost 3 bases and the J gene lost 1 base, with 6 bases spanning the gap. The CDR3 sequence is CASSFIDNYGYTF. The CDR3 DNA follows: TGTGCCAGCAGTTTCATAGATAACTATGGCTACACCTTC.

The chain uses TRBV28 and TRBJ1-5; no reliable D call. The germline CDR1 and CDR2 sequences are MDHEN and SYDVKM. V was trimmed by 6 bases and J by 1 base, leaving 4 bases between them. CDR3 length: 12 amino acids. CDR3 in amino acids: CASRGSNQPQHF. The CDR3 DNA sequence: TGTGCCAGCAGGGGAAGCAATCAGCCCCAGCATTTT.

This clone was recorded a few times. J is TRBJ1-5 and V is TRBV10-3; D possibly corresponds to TRBD1 (6 bases). The CDR3 is 18 amino acids. Germline V gives CDR1 ENHRY, CDR2 SYGVKD. V was cut by 10 bases and J by 0 bases, with 25 bases left in between. Here the CDR3 reads CASQSKGGTTYSNQPQHF. Written as DNA, the CDR3 is TGTGCCAGCCAATCGAAGGGCGGGACAACTTATAGCAATCAGCCCCAGCATTTT.

There are a few counts of this clone. The chain employs TRBV6-8 and TRBJ2-5; TRBD2 might be the D (6 bases). There are 14 residues in the CDR3. Germline assignment: CDR1 MNHGY and CDR2 SAAAGT. V gave up 2 bases and J gave up 4 bases, with 11 bases separating them. Here the CDR3 DNA reads TGTGCCAGCAGTTACCCAACCGGGGGAGAGACCCAGTACTTC. Protein sequence: CASSYPTGGETQYF.

This chain connects TRBV19 to TRBJ2-3; 10 bases map to TRBD2. From germline, CDR1 is LNHDA and CDR2 SQIVND (reference sequence). The CDR3 has 13 residues. V shed 2 bases, J shed 9 bases, and the junction held 2 bases outside the gene matches. The CDR3 loop is CASSIRTSGTQYF. DNA of the CDR3: TGTGCCAGTAGTATAAGGACTAGCGGAACGCAGTATTTT.

Sample share makes this clone medium-sized. The J gene is TRBJ1-1, the V gene TRBV6-8; TRBD1 aligns across 7 bases. The CDR3 is 15 residues long. The germline V gene has CDR1 MNHGY and CDR2 SAAAGT. Trimming removed 6 bases from V and 0 bases from J; junction bases left unmatched: 7. In nucleotides, the CDR3 is TGTGCCAGCAGCTCAGTAGACAGGGTGAACACTGAAGCTTTCTTT. This translates into CASSSVDRVNTEAFF.

This clone has more than one count but fewer than ten. V gene TRBV6-8 combines with J gene TRBJ1-1, with TRBD1 matching over 8 bases. J gave up 8 bases and V 5 bases, and 10 bases lay outside the gene matches. Germline CDR1 MNHGY, CDR2 SAAAGT. The CDR3 sequence is 14 residues long. The DNA of the CDR3 is TGTGCCAGCAGTGCCCTCCCCGGACAGGGAGAAGCTTTCTTT. It yields the protein CASSALPGQGEAFF.

The CDR3 sequence: CASSIDALAGGPGVEQFF. As DNA, the CDR3 is TGTGCCAGTAGTATAGATGCTCTAGCGGGAGGGCCGGGAGTTGAGCAGTTCTTC. The genes are TRBV19 and TRBJ2-1, with TRBD2 matching 12 bases. This CDR3 has 18 residues. V gave up 0 bases and J gave up 9 bases; unmatched junction bases: 12. Germline assignment: CDR1 LNHDA and CDR2 SQIVND (reference sequence). Based on the CDR3 plus reference TRBV19 and TRBJ2-1, the full variable domain is DGGITQSPKYLFRKEGQNVTLSCEQNLNHDAMYWYRQDPGQGLRLIYYSQIVNDFQKGDIAEGYSVSREKKESFPLTVTSAQKNPTAFYLCASSIDALAGGPGVEQFFGPGTRLTVL.

In this sample, this clone turned up a few times. The gene calls are TRBV12-1 and TRBJ1-1; the tabulated D call, TRBD1, remains unverified against the DNA. TRBV12-1 is a recognized pseudogene. The CDR3 sequence is 15 residues long. The CDR3 nucleotides read TGTGCCAGCAGCCGTACAGGGTGGGATAACACTGAAGCTTTCTTT. The encoded protein is CASSRTGWDNTEAFF.

This clone was detected only a few times. J is TRBJ2-7 and V is TRBV28; D is unresolved. In germline, CDR1 is MDHEN, CDR2 SYDVKM. This CDR3 is built from 13 residues. The V end lost 1 base, the J end lost 1 base, and 5 bases lay between the germline ends. The CDR3 bases are TGTGCCAGCAGTTTATTACATTCCTACGAGCAGTACTTC. Translating it yields CASSLLHSYEQYF.

This clone was observed a few times. V is TRBV4-1 and J is TRBJ1-2; no clear D. This CDR3 contains 15 residues. V was shortened by 1 base and J by 1 base, with 10 bases between the two germline ends. Germline V lookup: CDR1 MGHRA, CDR2 YSYEKL. The CDR3 DNA reads TGCGCCAGCAGCCAAGGTCGGGAGAATAACTATGGCTACACCTTC. This sequence encodes CASSQGRENNYGYTF.

Judged by abundance, this clone is medium-sized. The CDR3 protein is CASSVGLAAENEQFF. Here the CDR3 DNA reads TGTGCCAGCAGCGTGGGACTAGCGGCAGAAAATGAGCAGTTCTTC. The chain links TRBV9 to TRBJ2-1; 11 nucleotides line up with TRBD2. Germline assignment: CDR1 SGDLS and CDR2 YYNGEE. J was trimmed by 7 bases and V by 2 bases; bases with no gene match: 5. This CDR3 spans 15 amino acids.

The chain has TRBV29-1 and TRBJ1-3; D ambiguous. The CDR3 length is 14 residues. Germline CDR1 SQVTM, CDR2 ANQGSEA. Trimming stripped 7 bases from V and 0 bases from J, with 13 bases between. CDR3 DNA: TGCAGCGCCGCCGATCTGAGCTCTGGAAACACCATATATTTT. Translated, it gives CSAADLSSGNTIYF.

The chain carries TRBV18 and TRBJ2-7; a possible D gene is TRBD1 (6 bases). The CDR3 runs to 13 residues. With 6 bases removed from V and 7 bases from J, the gap between germline ends came to 16 bases. The germline gives CDR1 KGHSH, CDR2 LQKENI. This CDR3 is CASSQGQVREQYF. CDR3 sequence (DNA): TGTGCCAGCTCCCAGGGGCAAGTGAGGGAGCAGTACTTC.

This chain links TRBV11-3 with TRBJ2-1, with D unclear. Germline V CDR1 and CDR2: SGHNT, YENEEA. V shed 2 bases and J shed 3 bases, with 11 bases lying between them. The CDR3 is made up of 15 amino acids. The chain's CDR3 is CASSLTASNYNEQFF. The DNA of the CDR3 is TGTGCCAGCAGCTTAACCGCCAGCAACTACAATGAGCAGTTCTTC.

The V call is TRBV5-1, the J call TRBJ2-1; D might be TRBD1 or TRBD2, each matching 6 bases. Looked up from germline, CDR1 is SGHRS and CDR2 is YFSETQ. The CDR3 is 15 residues long. V was cut by 4 bases and J by 7 bases, with 18 bases left in between. The CDR3 DNA reads TGCGCCAGCAGCGGCGCTGGGGGGCCTGATAATGAGCAGTTCTTC. This gives the protein CASSGAGGPDNEQFF.

This clone showed up just once. The gene calls are TRBV5-1 and TRBJ1-6; D is perhaps TRBD1 (6 bases). Between the trimmed V and J ends, which lost 0 bases and 5 bases, there was a span of 21 bases. The CDR3 runs to 19 residues. Germline CDR1 SGHRS, CDR2 YFSETQ. CDR3 nucleotides: TGCGCCAGCAGCTTGGTGGGACAAGGGCTAAGCTGGGATAATTCACCCCTCCACTTT. Translating it yields CASSLVGQGLSWDNSPLHF.

This clone has only a few counts. The read terminates 1 residue before the CDR3 end, so the remaining end is supplied by the germline J gene. This chain uses TRBV6-1 with TRBJ2-3, with 12 bases fitting TRBD2. CDR3 length: 15 amino acids. CDR1 and CDR2 (germline): MNHNS, SASEGT. V lost 1 base, J lost 4 bases, and 0 bases stayed unmatched. CDR3 sequence reads: CASSEGLAGADTQYF. The CDR3 bases that were read are TGTGCCAGCAGTGAAGGACTAGCGGGAGCAGATACGCAGTAT.

This clone is categorized as medium-sized. The rearrangement links TRBV9 to TRBJ1-6; TRBD1 aligns across 8 bases. Germline-derived CDR1 and CDR2 are SGDLS and YYNGEE. The V gene end was trimmed by 5 bases and the J gene end by 9 bases; junction bases not matched to a gene: 7. The CDR3 is 14 residues long. Written as DNA, the CDR3 is TGTGCCAGCAGTGGACAGGGAAACAGTTCACCCCTCCACTTT. Amino acid sequence: CASSGQGNSSPLHF.

V usage is TRBV19 and J usage is TRBJ1-1; D is unclear. This CDR3 contains 14 residues. V lost 4 bases, J lost 1 base, and 10 bases lay in between. CDR1 is LNHDA, CDR2 SQIVND, per germline (reference sequence). The CDR3 is CASSSREWNTEAFF. In nucleotides, the CDR3 is TGTGCCAGTAGTAGCAGAGAGTGGAACACTGAAGCTTTCTTT.

By frequency in the sample, this clone is medium-sized (0.01 to 0.1%). The chain joins TRBV11-3 to TRBJ2-2, with D perhaps being TRBD1 or TRBD2 (5 bases each). Germline loops: CDR1 SGHNT, CDR2 YENEEA. CDR3 length: 19 amino acids. The ends were cut back, 4 bases at V and 0 bases at J, with 21 bases in the middle. This chain's CDR3 is CASSSGLAGDLANTGELFF. The CDR3 nucleotides read TGTGCCAGCAGCTCGGGGCTAGCCGGGGACCTCGCGAACACCGGGGAGCTGTTTTTT.

The J gene is TRBJ2-3, the V gene TRBV5-1, with 8 bases fitting TRBD2. Germline V gene data show CDR1 as SGHRS and CDR2 as YFSETQ. V shed 8 bases and J 0 bases; nucleotides not matched to a gene: 5. The CDR3 sequence is 14 residues long. The CDR3 is CASKSGGSTDTQYF. CDR3 in DNA: TGCGCCAGTAAGAGCGGGGGTAGCACAGATACGCAGTATTTT.

In this sample, this clone is large. V and J are TRBV28 and TRBJ2-3; TRBD2 agrees at 13 bases. The CDR3 loop spans 18 amino acids. The V and J ends lost 5 bases and 2 bases, in that order; junction bases with no gene match: 10. CDR1 is MDHEN, CDR2 SYDVKM, per germline. This CDR3 reads CASSPHPTSGRNTDTQYF. CDR3 in DNA: TGTGCCAGCAGTCCCCACCCGACTAGCGGGAGGAACACAGATACGCAGTATTTT.

This sequence joins TRBV28 and TRBJ2-7, with 7 bases that match TRBD1. The junction had 11 bases not matched to a gene; V was cut back by 3 bases and J by 6 bases. Germline V gives CDR1 MDHEN, CDR2 SYDVKM. This CDR3 region has 15 residues. The chain's CDR3 is CASSFLISGGSEQYF. The CDR3 DNA follows: TGTGCCAGCAGTTTTCTGATTTCAGGGGGTAGCGAGCAGTACTTC.

The sample holds a few counts of this clone. The chain recombines TRBV11-3 with TRBJ1-1; unclear D gene. The germline gives CDR1 SGHNT, CDR2 YENEEA. The CDR3 extends over 14 amino acids. V was clipped by 3 bases and J by 1 base, with 9 bases between them. CDR3 nucleotide sequence: TGTGCCAGCAGCTTGACCACGGGGAACACTGAAGCTTTCTTT. This encodes CASSLTTGNTEAFF.

This clone was seen a few times. Relative to the germline gene, one junction end is altered; a read error may explain this. V usage is TRBV6-4 and J usage is TRBJ2-1, with TRBD2 matching 10 bases. Germline CDR1 and CDR2: MRHNA and SNTAGT. The CDR3 runs to 18 residues. CDR3 nucleotides: TGTGCCAGCAGTTACTCGATCCGTCGAGCGGGGGGGTTCAATGAGCAGTTCTTC. Residues: CASSYSIRRAGGFNEQFF.

This clone was found a few times. The CDR3 nucleotides read TGTGCCAGTAGGGCCGGGACAGGAGCGAACACTGAAGCTTTCTTT. As protein: CASRAGTGANTEAFF. The J gene is TRBJ1-1, the V gene TRBV19, with TRBD1 identical over 8 bases. Trimming took 6 bases from V and 1 from J; bases not matched to a gene: 7. Germline V lookup: CDR1 LNHDA, CDR2 SQIVND (reference sequence). This CDR3 is 15 amino acids long.

The rearrangement joins TRBV7-2 to TRBJ1-5; 7 nucleotides align to TRBD1. CDR3 length: 21 amino acids. With V trimmed by 0 bases and J by 2 bases, 19 bases remained unmatched. Germline V lookup: CDR1 SGHTA, CDR2 FQGNSA. DNA for the CDR3: TGTGCCAGCAGCTTAGCGGGTTGGGGCCAACAGGGGATCGTAGGCAATCAGCCCCAGCATTTT. Translated, it gives CASSLAGWGQQGIVGNQPQHF.

By share, this clone ranks as medium-sized. The chain recombines TRBV6-8 with TRBJ2-1, with a tentative D call TRBD1 (5 bases). CDR3 length: 15 residues. The V gene's germline CDR1 is MNHGY and CDR2 SAAAGT. Trimming pared 5 bases from V and 7 bases from J, leaving 18 bases between. As DNA, the CDR3 is TGTGCCAGCAGTCCTCTAGGGGCTGGTGGGAATGAGCAGTTCTTC. This gives the protein CASSPLGAGGNEQFF.